What follows are 25 T cell receptor beta chains derived from one specimen sequenced in a study of blood T cell repertoires in COVID-19. Some clones are missing from TCRdb's copy, which holds only in-frame ones; the method was immunoSEQ multiplex PCR. The table records under 250,000 clones, around 89% of them present only once. Sequences were obtained from peripheral blood. The receptors shown here come from a middle-aged woman with acute or convalescent COVID-19.

This chain joins TRBV20-1 and TRBJ1-1; perhaps TRBD1 as D (5 bases). The germline V gene has CDR1 DFQATT and CDR2 SNEGSKA (reference sequence). V lost 8 bases and J lost 3, with 10 bases in between. This CDR3 region has 11 residues. The CDR3 DNA is TGCAGTCCATCCAGGGACACTGAAGCTTTCTTT. It codes for CSPSRDTEAFF.

The chain combines TRBV24-1 with TRBJ2-5; D is perhaps TRBD2 (5 bases). Trimming took 10 bases from V and 7 from J, leaving 12 bases between them. CDR1 is KGHDR, CDR2 SFDVKD, per germline. The CDR3 runs to 11 residues. For the CDR3, the DNA is TGTGCCACGAGCGAGGGTGGGACCCAGTACTTC. It specifies CATSEGGTQYF.

The V gene is TRBV4-1, the J gene TRBJ1-4; D is unclear. The CDR3 contains 15 residues. Trimming pared 1 base from V and 5 bases from J, leaving 11 bases between. Germline V lookup: CDR1 MGHRA, CDR2 YSYEKL. The chain's CDR3 is CASSQVVRGNEKLFF. In DNA, the CDR3 is TGCGCCAGCAGCCAAGTGGTCAGAGGAAATGAAAAACTGTTTTTT.

The rearrangement uses TRBV5-4 and TRBJ2-5; D is undetermined. CDR1 and CDR2 from the germline V gene are SGHNT and YYREEE (reference sequence). CDR3 length: 13 amino acids. The ends were cut back, 4 bases at V and 7 bases at J, with 14 bases in the middle. The CDR3 loop reads CASSQTALGTQYF. Written as DNA, the CDR3 is TGTGCCAGCAGCCAGACTGCTCTGGGGACCCAGTACTTC. The variable domain in full, with the rest retrieved from reference TRBV5-4 and TRBJ2-5, is ETGVTQSPTHLIKTRGQQVTLRCSSQSGHNTVSWYQQALGQGPQFIFQYYREEENGRGNFPPRFSGLQFPNYSSELNVNALELDDSALYLCASSQTALGTQYFGPGTRLLVL.

The rearrangement uses TRBV9 and TRBJ2-1; TRBD2 aligns across 11 bases. J lost 7 bases, V lost 4 bases, and 10 bases had no gene match. The CDR3 extends over 16 amino acids. Germline values: CDR1 SGDLS, CDR2 YYNGEE. The CDR3 DNA is TGTGCCAGCAGCCCGCGGACTAGCGGGCCTTTAAATGAGCAGTTCTTC. Translated: CASSPRTSGPLNEQFF.

This clone has only a few counts. The V gene is TRBV5-6, the J gene TRBJ1-2; the D is unclear. The CDR3 runs to 14 residues. Germline CDR1 and CDR2: SGHDT and YYEEEE. Trimming shortened V by 3 bases and J by 2 bases, and 11 bases separated the two germline ends. CDR3 DNA sequence: TGTGCCAGCAGCTCGGGTGGAAGGAACTATGGCTACACCTTC. Encoded protein: CASSSGGRNYGYTF.

The chain uses TRBV30 and TRBJ2-5; no clear D. Germline CDR1 reads GTSNPN; CDR2 reads SVGIG (reference sequence). The V end was cut by 0 bases, the J end by 1 base, with 9 bases between. The length of the CDR3 is 14 residues. The CDR3 loop reads CAWSVPSVQETQYF. The CDR3 region has the DNA TGTGCCTGGAGTGTACCGTCAGTCCAAGAGACCCAGTACTTC.

The gene calls are TRBV6-5 and TRBJ1-2; D is possibly TRBD1 (5 bases). The CDR3 contains 14 residues. V was shortened by 1 base and J by 7 bases, with 13 bases between the two germline ends. CDR1 is MNHEY, CDR2 SVGAGI, per germline. The CDR3 reads CASSYLGAPGGYTF. The CDR3 nucleotides are TGTGCCAGCAGTTACTTAGGGGCGCCGGGTGGCTACACCTTC.

Here the CDR3 DNA reads TGTGCCAGTAAGCCGGGCTTCAGGCCAGGGACAGATACGCAGTATTTT. Translation gives CASKPGFRPGTDTQYF. This chain joins TRBV19 and TRBJ2-3, with D perhaps matching TRBD1 (5 bases). V lost 7 bases and J 3 bases, leaving 20 bases between the germline ends. The CDR3 runs 16 residues. The germline gives CDR1 LNHDA, CDR2 SQIVND (reference sequence).

The J gene is TRBJ1-2, the V gene TRBV21-1; the table's D call, TRBD1, has no DNA check behind it. TRBV21-1 is deemed a pseudogene. The CDR3 has 15 amino acids. CDR3 DNA sequence: TGTGCCAGCAGCAGTCGACAGGGAGAGGACTATGGCTACACCTTC. Protein product: CASSSRQGEDYGYTF.

This clone was observed once. The chain employs TRBV15 and TRBJ1-2; 9 bases are a match to TRBD1. Germline-derived CDR1 and CDR2 are LNHNV and YYDKDF (reference sequence). This CDR3 is 16 amino acids long. V shed 2 bases, J shed 3 bases, and the junction held 7 bases outside the gene matches. The CDR3 protein is CATSRNPGQGYYGYTF. The CDR3 nucleotides read TGTGCCACCAGCAGAAATCCGGGACAGGGCTACTATGGCTACACCTTC.

The genes are TRBV4-2 and TRBJ2-4; 13 positions match TRBD2. The CDR3 spans 18 residues. Germline lookup yields CDR1 LGHNA and CDR2 YNFKEQ. Trimming took 3 bases from V and 0 from J; bases not matched to a gene: 5. The CDR3 spells CASSHGTSGVLAKNIQYF. The CDR3 coding sequence is TGTGCCAGCAGCCACGGGACTAGCGGGGTCCTAGCCAAAAACATTCAGTACTTC.

This chain joins TRBV6-5 and TRBJ2-7, with 7 bases aligning to TRBD1. CDR3 size: 15 residues. The germline CDR1 and CDR2 sequences are MNHEY and SVGAGI. V lost 5 bases and J lost 3; bases outside the gene matches: 10. CDR3 nucleotides: TGTGCCAGCAGTCCGACAGGGCACTACCTCTACGAGCAGTACGTC. Translating gives CASSPTGHYLYEQYV.

This sequence joins TRBV5-6 and TRBJ2-1; D unresolved. Germline V gives CDR1 SGHDT, CDR2 YYEEEE. The V gene lost 2 bases and the J gene lost 2 bases, with 8 bases spanning the gap. The CDR3 sequence is 14 residues long. The CDR3 spells CASSFPFPYNEQFF. The DNA of the CDR3 is TGTGCCAGCAGCTTTCCGTTCCCCTACAATGAGCAGTTCTTC.

The chain uses TRBV11-1 and TRBJ1-3; possibly TRBD1 for D (5 bases). V shed 3 bases and J shed 0 bases, with 9 bases lying between them. This CDR3 comprises 15 residues. Germline V lookup: CDR1 SGHAT, CDR2 FQDESV (reference sequence). The CDR3 DNA reads TGTGCCAGCAGCTTGGAGGGGTTCTCTGGAAACACCATATATTTT. This translates into CASSLEGFSGNTIYF.

The chain has TRBV24-1 and TRBJ2-2; 11 bases align to TRBD1. The V segment lost 2 bases and the J segment 7 bases; nucleotides outside the gene matches: 5. Germline CDR1 and CDR2: KGHDR and SFDVKD. The CDR3 consists of 16 residues. The CDR3 DNA reads as TGTGCCACCAGTGATTACGGACAGGGGGCGTTCGGGGAGCTGTTTTTT. This translates into CATSDYGQGAFGELFF.

The V and J genes are TRBV19 and TRBJ2-5; weak D call: TRBD1 (6 bases). Germline V CDR1 and CDR2: LNHDA, SQIVND (reference sequence). Trimming shortened V by 3 bases and J by 5 bases, and 13 bases separated the two germline ends. This CDR3 region has 14 residues. The CDR3 DNA follows: TGTGCCAGTAGTATTTCTGGGGGCGGGGAGACCCAGTACTTC. Translating gives CASSISGGGETQYF.

The chain couples TRBV12-3 or TRBV12-4 to TRBJ1-1; 12 nucleotides match TRBD1. The length of the CDR3 is 13 residues. Losses at the gene ends were 8 bases for V and 5 bases for J; bases not matched to a gene: 3. The CDR3 bases are TGTGCCAGCTGGGACAGGGGGCGTACTGAAGCTTTCTTT. Translation gives CASWDRGRTEAFF.

This clone was recorded only once. This rearrangement joins TRBV6-5 to TRBJ1-5; D is unclear. The CDR3 totals 13 residues. V was clipped by 6 bases and J by 0 bases, with 6 bases between them. Looked up from germline, CDR1 is MNHEY and CDR2 is SVGAGI. The CDR3 protein is CASRLDSNQPQHF. Here the CDR3 DNA reads TGTGCCAGCAGACTCGATAGCAATCAGCCCCAGCATTTT.

The rearrangement links TRBV2 to TRBJ1-2; D gene unclear. The germline V gene encodes CDR1 SNHLY and CDR2 FYNNEI. With 3 bases removed from V and 1 base from J, the gap between germline ends came to 6 bases. The CDR3 is made up of 13 amino acids. CDR3 coding DNA: TGTGCCAGCAGTGACTCAGTTAACTATGGCTACACCTTC. It codes for CASSDSVNYGYTF.

The chain joins TRBV11-2 to TRBJ1-4; TRBD1 matches at 8 bases. Trimming cost V 0 bases and J 4 bases; bases outside gene matches: 7. Germline-derived CDR1 and CDR2 are SGHAT and FQNNGV. The CDR3 contains 17 residues. For the CDR3, the DNA is TGTGCCAGCAGCTTAGATCAGGGGGCTTGGAGTAATGAAAAACTGTTTTTT. This codes for CASSLDQGAWSNEKLFF.

The V gene is TRBV18, the J gene TRBJ1-2; D may be TRBD1 (5 bases). Germline V gene data show CDR1 as KGHSH and CDR2 as LQKENI. Trimming cost V 2 bases and J 4 bases, with 17 bases left between them. The CDR3 covers 16 residues. CDR3 nucleotides: TGTGCCAGCTCACCAGGGGCAGGAAGTTCGACCTATGGCTACACCTTC. Translation: CASSPGAGSSTYGYTF.

V usage is TRBV5-1 and J usage is TRBJ1-6; D gene unclear. Germline lookup yields CDR1 SGHRS and CDR2 YFSETQ. This CDR3 region has 16 residues. Between the trimmed V and J ends, which lost 0 bases and 4 bases, there was a span of 11 bases. CDR3 coding DNA: TGCGCCAGCAGCTTGGCCGGGAGCCGATATAATTCACCCCTCCACTTT. Its translation is CASSLAGSRYNSPLHF.

The gene calls are TRBV5-4 and TRBJ1-6, with D perhaps matching TRBD1 (5 bases). CDR1 and CDR2 from the germline V gene are SGHNT and YYREEE (reference sequence). V dropped 6 bases and J dropped 7 bases, with 17 bases sitting between them. The CDR3 sequence is 15 residues long. DNA of the CDR3: TGTGCCAGCACCCACCGGGGGGTCCTAAATTCACCCCTCCACTTT. Encoded protein: CASTHRGVLNSPLHF. Full variable domain (missing parts from reference TRBV5-4 and TRBJ1-6): ETGVTQSPTHLIKTRGQQVTLRCSSQSGHNTVSWYQQALGQGPQFIFQYYREEENGRGNFPPRFSGLQFPNYSSELNVNALELDDSALYLCASTHRGVLNSPLHFGNGTRLTVT.

This sequence joins TRBV6-6 and TRBJ1-1; TRBD1 is a possible D gene (5 bases). The V gene lost 6 bases and the J gene lost 9 bases, with 17 bases spanning the gap. This CDR3 has 13 amino acids. CDR1 is MNHNY and CDR2 is SVGAGI in the germline V gene (reference sequence). The CDR3 region has the DNA TGTGCCAGCAGCATAGGCTCCGGGACTAAAGCTTTCTTT. This gives the protein CASSIGSGTKAFF.